Shown below are 6 T cell receptor beta chains from a single sample sequenced in a study of blood T cell repertoires in COVID-19. Only in-frame clones appear in the TCRdb table, and some are missing; sequencing was by immunoSEQ multiplex PCR. The data hold 75,000 to 80,000 clones, with about 93% observed a single time. The specimen sequenced was peripheral blood. All receptors derive from a human donor in a cohort sampled during active COVID-19.

V is TRBV7-2 and J is TRBJ2-1, with D unresolved. This CDR3 has 15 amino acids. V was clipped by 1 base and J by 5 bases, with 12 bases between them. Germline CDR1 and CDR2: SGHTA and FQGNSA. The CDR3 DNA follows: TGTGCCAGCAGCTTAGGCCTTTCCGGTCACAATGAGCAGTTCTTC. This gives the protein CASSLGLSGHNEQFF.

The chain links TRBV4-3 to TRBJ2-2; D is unclear. V lost 0 bases and J lost 6, with 14 bases in between. Per germline, CDR1 LGHNA and CDR2 YSLEER. The CDR3 spans 16 residues. This chain's CDR3 is CASSQDRVTPPGELFF. The CDR3 region has the DNA TGCGCCAGCAGCCAAGATCGGGTCACACCGCCCGGGGAGCTGTTTTTT.

The chain uses TRBV18 and TRBJ2-5; D may be TRBD2 (6 bases). This CDR3 is built from 13 residues. V was clipped by 3 bases and J by 5 bases, with 10 bases between them. Germline loops: CDR1 KGHSH, CDR2 LQKENI. CDR3 region: CASSPGTPETQYF. CDR3 in DNA: TGTGCCAGCTCACCGGGGACTCCGGAGACCCAGTACTTC.

A single count supports this clone. The V gene is TRBV25-1, the J gene TRBJ2-5; possible D gene TRBD1, 6 bases. Germline CDR1 is MGHDK and CDR2 is SYGVNS. Between the trimmed V and J ends, which lost 1 base and 0 bases, there was a span of 12 bases. CDR3 size: 16 residues. The CDR3 DNA reads TGTGCCAGCAGTGAATTGAGGGCAGGGGACCAAGAGACCCAGTACTTC. Amino acid sequence: CASSELRAGDQETQYF.

This chain connects TRBV6-2 or TRBV6-3 to TRBJ2-2; tentatively, D is TRBD1 (6 bases). Trimming removed 0 bases at V and 5 bases at J, with 10 bases between. The CDR3 is made up of 15 amino acids. The germline CDR1 and CDR2 sequences are MNHEY and SVGEGT. CDR3: CASSYSAGVTGELFF. CDR3 bases: TGTGCCAGCAGTTACTCGGCAGGGGTTACCGGGGAGCTGTTTTTT.

The V and J genes are TRBV5-1 and TRBJ2-5, with a possible D match to TRBD2 (6 bases). V lost 3 bases to trimming and J lost 5 bases, with 14 bases between them. This CDR3 spans 14 amino acids. Germline V gene lookup returns CDR1 SGHRS and CDR2 YFSETQ. The CDR3 sequence is CASSSGTARETQYF. In DNA form, the CDR3 reads TGCGCCAGCAGCTCGGGGACTGCCCGGGAGACCCAGTACTTC.